The following is a T cell receptor (beta chain) sequence with its context. Its antigen remains unidentified. This sample stems from a study of cytomegalovirus exposure and HLA in healthy donors. Clones were read by immunoSEQ multiplex PCR, and TCRdb kept only the in-frame ones, dropping some. Of about 120,000 clones in the sample, roughly nine tenths were seen once. The length of the CDR3 is 15 residues. Germline assignment: CDR1 MNHNS and CDR2 SASEGT. V was clipped by 2 bases and J by 5 bases; unmatched bases: 3. Study-level results: A subsequent analysis found that TCR clusters from the first cohort also tended to co-occur in the 120 or so validation repertoires, with approximately 94% of cluster scores above 0.

This TCR was sampled from a woman between 18 and 30 years old in good health and CMV-seronegative. The genes are TRBV6-1 and TRBJ1-6, with 7 bases lining up with TRBD1. Specimen: PBMCs. The CDR3 reads CASSELGQHNSPLHF. The CDR3 DNA sequence: TGTGCCAGCAGTGAATTGGGACAGCATAATTCACCCCTCCACTTT.